This TCR beta chain was sequenced during a study of CD8+ T cells in alopecia areata. Described treatment: oral pan-JAK inhibitor, 5-10 mg twice daily. Extraction of RNA preceded its reverse transcription into cDNA, which served as the sequencing template. Method: immunoSEQ multiplex PCR; TCRdb's copy keeps in-frame clones and lacks some. The sample has approximately 160,000 clones; 60% are singletons. Germline V gene lookup returns CDR1 SGHAT and CDR2 FQNNGV. The CDR3 spans 16 residues. The V end was cut by 3 bases, the J end by 0 bases, with 9 bases between. The chain is built from TRBV11-2 and TRBJ2-6, with D perhaps matching TRBD1 or TRBD2 (5 bases each). The source material was CD4+ T cells sorted from blood, sampled at week 24, from a patient treated with tofacitinib. This sequence originates from a human donor with alopecia areata. The DNA for the CDR3 is TGTGCCAGCAGCTTGGGGGTGGGCTCTGGGGCCAACGTCCTGACTTTC. It codes for CASSLGVGSGANVLTF.